This TCR beta chain was identified in a study of OX40 agonist ivuxolimab in advanced cancers. Study at large: Melanoma, hepatocellular carcinoma, head and neck or renal cell cancer occurred in dose-escalation patients.

J lost 6 bases, V lost 5 bases, and 2 bases had no gene match. The CDR3 consists of 13 residues. Germline V gene sequence: CDR1 KGHSH, CDR2 LQKENI. As concerns this clone: The antigen remains undetermined.

Notes on the study in general: The average count of expanded clones was higher among CD8+ T cells than among CD4+.

Repertoires were generated with immunoSEQ multiplex PCR, while TCRdb's copy carries only in-frame clones and drops some. Among tens of thousands of clones listed, around nine tenths were seen once. Sequencing used CD4+ or CD8+ T cells sorted from blood, obtained in a trial of the OX40 agonist ivuxolimab. The V gene is TRBV18, the J gene TRBJ1-5; 9 nucleotides match TRBD1. The source is an adult with an advanced solid tumor such as melanoma, head and neck, liver or kidney cancer. The DNA for the CDR3 is TGTGCCAGCTCAACGACAGGGGGTCAGCCCCAGCATTTT. Encoded protein: CASSTTGGQPQHF.